Here is one T cell receptor (beta chain) with its context. No antigen is known for it. CDR1 is MNHNS, CDR2 SASEGT, per germline. Trimming took 2 bases from V and 6 from J, leaving 11 bases between them. The CDR3 sequence is 15 residues long. These data originate in a study of chemoradiotherapy in HPV16-positive cancers. Sequenced by immunoSEQ multiplex PCR; TCRdb stores in-frame clones only, minus some. In the table there are several thousand clones, 75% to 85% of which are singletons. Over chemoradiotherapy, repertoires were sampled more than once. Study findings and constraints: Better recurrence-free survival went with HPV-responsive T-cell expansion in HPV16-positive patients. Candidate HPV-specific clones and E7-related TCR motifs grew in tumor during treatment.

The V gene is TRBV6-1, the J gene TRBJ1-6; D remains ambiguous. The sequences come from tumor tissue, collected from a patient who underwent chemoradiotherapy. This TCR was sampled from a human donor with HPV-associated anogenital cancer. In DNA form, the CDR3 reads TGTGCCAGCAGTGAATTGGGAGTTCTTAATTCACCCCTCCACTTT. Protein sequence: CASSELGVLNSPLHF.